This TCR beta chain was identified in a study of regulatory T cells in long-lasting Graves disease (dated by TCRdb to the early 2020s). A note on the overall study: Persistent Graves' disease was defined as persistently positive TSH receptor autoantibodies together with antithyroid drug treatment for over 5 years. A total of around 35 samples underwent TCR sequencing: about 13 from persistent and around 20 from newly diagnosed Graves' disease patients. Persistent Graves' disease patients in the clinical cohort had taken antithyroid drugs for about 10.3 years on average. This study used TCR sequencing and RNA sequencing of peripheral blood to compare persistent Graves' disease patients against newly diagnosed Graves' disease patients. The study was conducted in China and was registered as a clinical trial. Results the study describes overall, beyond this receptor: The authors noted that the small sample size was a limitation that may lower accuracy. Persistent Graves' disease patients showed lower TCR Shannon entropy and fewer highly expanded clones than newly diagnosed patients, suggesting clonal expansion. Sequencing and analysis were restricted to the TCR beta chain. More public clonotypes were shared among persistent patients (under 3,000) than among newly diagnosed patients (roughly 1,000). Peripheral blood alone was examined, since thyroid tissue, which constituted the primary lesion, could not be accessed. Persistent disease showed preferential use of TRBV28, TRBJ1-2 and TRBJ2-5, whereas newly diagnosed disease favored TRBV20-1 and TRBJ2-1.

This clonotype was picked up a small number of times. No cognate antigen has been identified for it. No quality values exist for individual bases; no much larger clone is one base distant. Libraries were made using multiplex PCR. The data were produced on an Illumina HiSeq 4000. TCR beta libraries were built with iRepertoire HTBI primers and Arm-PCR amplification of CDR3 regions. Gel purification was performed on PCR products prior to sequencing. In the paper's pipeline: Gene usage analysis of CDR3 amino acid clonotypes relied on the approximately 68 TRBV and about 15 TRBJ segments identified across samples. Filtered high-quality paired reads were merged into contigs using COPE and FqMerger. Contigs were aligned with BLAST to IMGT TRBV, TRBD and TRBJ reference genes, and CDR3 was defined per IMGT. Any clonotype with a frequency above 0.1% was classified as a highly expanded clone. Shannon entropy served as the measure of repertoire diversity, while the Gini coefficient captured V-J evenness. A clonotype found in more than one individual was treated as public. TCRdb's own reprocessing of the public reads used fastp at Q25 and MiXCR and kept productive beta chains. Rows with one shared CDR3 protein collapse into an entry with the most common genes and DNA. It is TCRdb's table, rather than the study itself, that gives the V and J calls and clone size. The sample includes 600,000 to 800,000 distinct CDR3 sequences, with roughly 30% observed a single time. Jointly, the top ten make up around 42% of the sample.

The CDR3 runs 15 residues from the cysteine to the phenylalanine. The sequence is cut down to CDR3 DNA, 45 bases in frame from base 1. For CDR1 and CDR2, the germline V gene lists MNHNS and SASEGT. V is cut by 5 bases and J by 6 bases, and the space between the germline ends is 16 bases. The label giving this sample's time point can be read as: persistent/refractory GD, antithyroid drugs over 5 years with positive TRAb. For both TCR sequencing and RNA sequencing, RNA was extracted from PBMCs in TRIzol. The diagnosis of Graves' disease followed American Thyroid Association guidelines. The patients came from an endocrinology department in Xi'an, China. Each patient gave around 9.2 milliliters of peripheral blood, collected in an EDTA anticoagulant tube. Ficoll Paque Plus density gradient separation was used to isolate PBMCs, and no additional T cell sorting was done. An Agilent 2100 Bioanalyzer and agarose gel were used to assess RNA quality, and a NanoDrop 2000 was used to measure RNA concentration.

This receptor was taken from a female donor with Graves disease. Sequencing used peripheral blood mononuclear cells (PBMCs), obtained when the disease was refractory, from a patient treated with antithyroid drugs. Recombination linked TRBV6-1 to TRBJ2-2; TRBD2 is a weak D gene call, 6 bases matching. For the CDR3, the sequence is CASSSRAEGSGELFF. The DNA is TGTGCCAGCAGTAGCAGGGCGGAGGGTTCCGGGGAGCTGTTTTTT.